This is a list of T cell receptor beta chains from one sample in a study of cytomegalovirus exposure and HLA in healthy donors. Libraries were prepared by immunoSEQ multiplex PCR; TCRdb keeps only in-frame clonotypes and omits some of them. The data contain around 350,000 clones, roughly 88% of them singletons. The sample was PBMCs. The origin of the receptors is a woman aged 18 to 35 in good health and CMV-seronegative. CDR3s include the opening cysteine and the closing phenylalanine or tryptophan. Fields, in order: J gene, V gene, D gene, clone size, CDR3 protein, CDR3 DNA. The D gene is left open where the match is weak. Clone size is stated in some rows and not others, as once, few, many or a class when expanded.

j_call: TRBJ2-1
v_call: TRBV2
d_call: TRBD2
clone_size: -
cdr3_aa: CALLAGGYNEQFF
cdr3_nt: TGTGCCCTTCTAGCGGGAGGGTACAATGAGCAGTTCTTC

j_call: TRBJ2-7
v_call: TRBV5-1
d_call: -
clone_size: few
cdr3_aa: CASSLDTWYEQYF
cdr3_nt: TGCGCCAGCAGTCTAGATACATGGTACGAGCAGTACTTC

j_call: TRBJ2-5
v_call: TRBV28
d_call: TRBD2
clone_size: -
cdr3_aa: CASGNSGRLETQYF
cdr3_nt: TGTGCCAGCGGCAATAGCGGGAGGTTAGAGACCCAGTACTTC

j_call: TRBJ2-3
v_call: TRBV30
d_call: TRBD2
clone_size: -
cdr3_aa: CAWRLAGANTQYF
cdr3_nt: TGTGCCTGGAGACTAGCGGGGGCGAATACGCAGTATTTT

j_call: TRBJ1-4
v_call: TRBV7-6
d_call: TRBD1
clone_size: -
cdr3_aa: CASSSTGAITGEKLFF
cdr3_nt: TGTGCCAGCAGCTCGACAGGGGCCATCACTGGGGAAAAACTGTTTTTT

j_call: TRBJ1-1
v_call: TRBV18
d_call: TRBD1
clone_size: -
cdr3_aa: CASSPRGTANTEAFF
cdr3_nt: TGTGCCAGCTCACCACGCGGGACAGCGAACACTGAAGCTTTCTTT

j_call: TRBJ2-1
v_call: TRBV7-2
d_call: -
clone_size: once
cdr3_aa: CASSLASGVDEQFF
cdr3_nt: TGTGCCAGCAGCTTGGCTTCGGGGGTCGATGAGCAGTTCTTC

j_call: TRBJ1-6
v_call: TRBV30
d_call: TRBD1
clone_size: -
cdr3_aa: CAWSLRQGFYNSPLHF
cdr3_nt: TGTGCCTGGAGTCTACGACAGGGATTTTATAATTCACCCCTCCACTTT

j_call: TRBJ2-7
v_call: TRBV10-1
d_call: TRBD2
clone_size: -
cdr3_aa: CASSSSGKYEQYF
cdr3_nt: TGCGCCAGTTCGAGTAGCGGGAAGTACGAGCAGTACTTC

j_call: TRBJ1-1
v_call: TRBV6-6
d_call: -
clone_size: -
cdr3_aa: CASSYSEGGLVEAFF
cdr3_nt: TGTGCCAGCAGTTACTCGGAGGGAGGTCTGGTTGAAGCTTTCTTT

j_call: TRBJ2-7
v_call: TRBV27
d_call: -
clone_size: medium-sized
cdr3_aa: CASSGGIPPGEQYF
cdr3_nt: TGTGCCAGCAGTGGCGGGATCCCCCCAGGCGAGCAGTACTTC

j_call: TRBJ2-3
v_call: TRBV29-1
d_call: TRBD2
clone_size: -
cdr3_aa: CSGRRAGGRRGGGNRDTQYF
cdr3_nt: TGCAGCGGTCGAAGAGCGGGAGGGCGCCGGGGGGGCGGAAACAGGGATACGCAGTATTTT

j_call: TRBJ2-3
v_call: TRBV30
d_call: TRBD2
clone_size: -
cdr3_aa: CAWSAGGRDTQYF
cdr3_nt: TGTGCCTGGAGCGCGGGAGGGCGAGATACGCAGTATTTT

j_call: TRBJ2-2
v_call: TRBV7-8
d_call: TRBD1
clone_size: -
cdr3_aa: CASRPTGASTGELFF
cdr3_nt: TGTGCCAGCAGACCTACAGGGGCGAGCACCGGGGAGCTGTTTTTT

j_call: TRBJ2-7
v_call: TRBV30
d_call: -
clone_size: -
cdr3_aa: CAWGTPGGSYEQYF
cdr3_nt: TGTGCCTGGGGGACTCCAGGGGGGTCCTACGAGCAGTACTTC

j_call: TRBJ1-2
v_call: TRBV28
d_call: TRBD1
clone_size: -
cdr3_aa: CASRDGRTGEIYGYTF
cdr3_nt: TGTGCCAGCCGAGACGGCAGGACAGGGGAGATCTATGGCTACACCTTC

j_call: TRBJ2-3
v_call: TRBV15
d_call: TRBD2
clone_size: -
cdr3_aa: CATSRRGGRPRSTDTQYF
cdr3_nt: TGTGCCACCAGCAGACGAGGCGGGAGGCCCCGTAGCACAGATACGCAGTATTTT

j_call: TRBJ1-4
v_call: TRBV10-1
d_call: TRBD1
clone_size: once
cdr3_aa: CASSRDRATNEKLFF
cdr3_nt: TGCGCCAGCTCCCGGGACAGGGCAACTAATGAAAAACTGTTTTTT

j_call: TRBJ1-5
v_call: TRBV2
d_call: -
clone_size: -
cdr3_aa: CASSEFGGEGQPQHF
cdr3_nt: TGTGCCAGCAGTGAATTCGGGGGGGAAGGGCAGCCCCAGCATTTT

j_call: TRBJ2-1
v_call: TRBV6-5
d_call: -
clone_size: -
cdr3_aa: CASSLAPYNEQFF
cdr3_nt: TGTGCCAGCAGTCTAGCGCCTTACAATGAGCAGTTCTTC

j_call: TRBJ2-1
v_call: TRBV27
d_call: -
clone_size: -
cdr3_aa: CASTNSAYEQFF
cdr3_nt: TGTGCCAGCACAAACTCTGCATATGAGCAGTTCTTC

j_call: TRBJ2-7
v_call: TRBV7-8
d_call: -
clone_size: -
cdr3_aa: CASSLEVAVSYEQYF
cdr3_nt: TGTGCCAGCAGCTTAGAGGTAGCGGTCTCCTACGAGCAGTACTTC

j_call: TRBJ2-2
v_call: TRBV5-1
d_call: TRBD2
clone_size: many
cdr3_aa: CASSIRTSGGELFF
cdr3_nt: TGCGCCAGCAGCATCCGGACTAGCGGCGGGGAGCTGTTTTTT

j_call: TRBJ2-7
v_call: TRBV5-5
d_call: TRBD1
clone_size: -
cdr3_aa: CASSHRQGAYEQYF
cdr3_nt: TGTGCCAGCAGCCACCGACAGGGTGCCTACGAGCAGTACTTC

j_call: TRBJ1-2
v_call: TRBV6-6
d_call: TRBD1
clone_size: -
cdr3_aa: CASSYSGTGLYGYTF
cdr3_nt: TGTGCCAGCAGTTACTCCGGGACAGGGCTTTATGGCTACACCTTC

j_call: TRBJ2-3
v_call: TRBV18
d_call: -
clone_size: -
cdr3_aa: CASSPPSGAGDTQYF
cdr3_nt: TGTGCCAGCTCACCACCGTCAGGGGCGGGAGATACGCAGTATTTT